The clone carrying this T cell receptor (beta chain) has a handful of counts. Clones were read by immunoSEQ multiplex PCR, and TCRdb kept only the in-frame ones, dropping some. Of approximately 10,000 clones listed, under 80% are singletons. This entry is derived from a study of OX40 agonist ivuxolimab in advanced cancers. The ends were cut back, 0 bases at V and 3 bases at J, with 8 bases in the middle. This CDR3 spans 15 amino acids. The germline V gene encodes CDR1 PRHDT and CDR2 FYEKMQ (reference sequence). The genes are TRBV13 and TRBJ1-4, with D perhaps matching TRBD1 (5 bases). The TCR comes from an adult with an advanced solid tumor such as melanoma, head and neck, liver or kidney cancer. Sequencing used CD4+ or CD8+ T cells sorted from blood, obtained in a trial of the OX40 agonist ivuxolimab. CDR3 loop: CASSLGGAANEKLFF. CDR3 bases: TGTGCCAGCAGCTTAGGAGGGGCAGCTAATGAAAAACTGTTTTTT.